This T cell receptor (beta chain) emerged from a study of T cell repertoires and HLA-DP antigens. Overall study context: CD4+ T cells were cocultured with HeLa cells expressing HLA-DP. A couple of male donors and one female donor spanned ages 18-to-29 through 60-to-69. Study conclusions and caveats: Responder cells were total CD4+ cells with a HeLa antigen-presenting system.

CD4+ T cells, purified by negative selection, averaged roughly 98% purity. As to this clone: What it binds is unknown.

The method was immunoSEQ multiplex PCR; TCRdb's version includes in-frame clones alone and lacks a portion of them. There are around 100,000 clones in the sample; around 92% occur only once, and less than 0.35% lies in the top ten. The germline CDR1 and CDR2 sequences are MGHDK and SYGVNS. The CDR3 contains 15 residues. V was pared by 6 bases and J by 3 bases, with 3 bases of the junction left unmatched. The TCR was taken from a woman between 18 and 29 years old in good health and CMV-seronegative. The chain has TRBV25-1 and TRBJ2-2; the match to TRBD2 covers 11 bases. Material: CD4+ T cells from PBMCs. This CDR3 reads CASRKTSGDTGELFF. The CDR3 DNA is TGTGCCAGCAGGAAGACTAGCGGGGACACCGGGGAGCTGTTTTTT.